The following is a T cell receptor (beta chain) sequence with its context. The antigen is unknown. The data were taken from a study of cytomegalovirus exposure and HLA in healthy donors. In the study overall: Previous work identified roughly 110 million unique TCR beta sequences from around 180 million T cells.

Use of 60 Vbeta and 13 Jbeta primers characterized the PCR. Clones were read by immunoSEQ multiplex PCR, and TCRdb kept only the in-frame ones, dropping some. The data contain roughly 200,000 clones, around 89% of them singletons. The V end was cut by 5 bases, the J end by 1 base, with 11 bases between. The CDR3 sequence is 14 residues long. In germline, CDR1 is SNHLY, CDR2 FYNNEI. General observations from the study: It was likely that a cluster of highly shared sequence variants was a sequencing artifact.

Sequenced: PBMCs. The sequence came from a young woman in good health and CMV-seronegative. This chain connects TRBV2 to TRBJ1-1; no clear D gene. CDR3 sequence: CASSLEGSNTEAFF. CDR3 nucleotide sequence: TGTGCCAGCAGTTTAGAGGGTTCGAACACTGAAGCTTTCTTT. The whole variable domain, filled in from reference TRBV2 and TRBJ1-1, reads EPEVTQTPSHQVTQMGQEVILRCVPISNHLYFYWYRQILGQKVEFLVSFYNNEISEKSEIFDDQFSVERPDGSNFTLKIRSTKLEDSAMYFCASSLEGSNTEAFFGQGTRLTVV.